A selection of T cell receptor beta chains follows, all from one sample in a study of OX40 agonist ivuxolimab in advanced cancers. Produced via immunoSEQ multiplex PCR; TCRdb's table is partial and in-frame only. The table has about 84,000 clones, 90% to 95% seen once. Sample: CD4+ or CD8+ T cells sorted from blood, taken in a trial of the OX40 agonist ivuxolimab. The source is an adult with an advanced solid tumor such as melanoma, head and neck, liver or kidney cancer. The CDR3 runs from the conserved cysteine through the conserved F or W. A D gene is named only where the DNA matches it firmly. Clone size appears in some rows only: once, few, many, or a class for an expanded clone.

D gene,clone size,J gene,CDR3 length,V gene,CDR3 protein,CDR3 DNA
-,-,TRBJ2-3,18,TRBV7-2,CASSHPFGSDRGTDTQYF,TGTGCCAGCAGCCATCCTTTCGGGAGTGACAGGGGCACAGATACGCAGTATTTT
TRBD1,-,TRBJ2-1,13,TRBV19,CASSTPGTGEQFF,TGTGCCAGTAGTACTCCCGGGACAGGGGAGCAGTTCTTC
-,-,TRBJ2-1,12,TRBV7-9,CASSPPLDEQFF,TGTGCCAGCAGCCCCCCCCTCGATGAGCAGTTCTTC
-,-,TRBJ1-1,12,TRBV7-6,CASWGGEGEAFF,TGTGCCAGCTGGGGAGGCGAGGGTGAAGCTTTCTTT
-,few,TRBJ1-1,12,TRBV7-9,CASSPGETEAFF,TGTGCCAGCAGCCCTGGGGAGACTGAAGCTTTCTTT
-,-,TRBJ2-7,12,TRBV7-9,CASSPSGREQYF,TGTGCCAGCAGCCCCTCGGGGCGTGAGCAGTACTTC
-,-,TRBJ1-1,15,TRBV5-6,CASSLEGTMNTEAFF,TGTGCCAGCAGCTTGGAGGGGACCATGAACACTGAAGCTTTCTTT
TRBD2,-,TRBJ2-7,17,TRBV19,CASSIGGLAGGSYEQYF,TGTGCCAGTAGTATAGGGGGCCTAGCGGGAGGCTCCTACGAGCAGTACTTC
TRBD1,-,TRBJ1-1,14,TRBV4-2,CASSPDRVGTEAFF,TGTGCCAGCAGCCCCGACAGGGTCGGCACTGAAGCTTTCTTT
TRBD2,-,TRBJ2-7,16,TRBV7-2,CASSLLGGGSSYEQYF,TGTGCCAGCAGCCTCCTTGGGGGGGGAAGCTCCTACGAGCAGTACTTC
-,-,TRBJ2-1,16,TRBV5-6,CASSVTGLGSYNEQFF,TGTGCCAGCAGCGTTACCGGGTTAGGCTCCTACAATGAGCAGTTCTTC
TRBD2,-,TRBJ2-5,18,TRBV27,CASSPTSGKEGSQETQYF,TGTGCCAGCAGTCCCACTAGCGGCAAAGAGGGGAGTCAAGAGACCCAGTACTTC
-,-,TRBJ2-1,17,TRBV27,CASSLSVLWSSYNEQFF,TGTGCCAGCAGTTTATCGGTACTGTGGAGCTCCTACAATGAGCAGTTCTTC
TRBD2,-,TRBJ2-1,16,TRBV2,CASSGPGGRGHNEQFF,TGTGCCAGCAGTGGGCCGGGGGGGCGCGGGCACAATGAGCAGTTCTTC
TRBD1,-,TRBJ2-7,15,TRBV7-2,CASSLGAGGTYEQYF,TGTGCCAGCAGCTTAGGGGCAGGGGGTACTTACGAGCAGTACTTC
-,-,TRBJ2-1,13,TRBV9,CASSVAQVEEQFF,TGTGCCAGCAGCGTAGCCCAAGTAGAAGAGCAGTTCTTC
TRBD1,medium-sized,TRBJ1-3,15,TRBV4-3,CASSPGQGAGNTIYF,TGCGCCAGCAGCCCGGGACAGGGGGCTGGAAACACCATATATTTT
-,-,TRBJ2-7,11,TRBV10-3,CAISEGNGQYF,TGTGCCATCAGTGAGGGCAACGGGCAGTACTTC
TRBD2,-,TRBJ2-2,15,TRBV13,CASSLIAGRPGELFF,TGTGCCAGCAGCTTGATAGCGGGCCGCCCCGGGGAGCTGTTTTTT
-,-,TRBJ2-4,13,TRBV15,CATSSRRFDIQYF,TGTGCCACCAGCAGCCGGCGGTTTGACATTCAGTACTTC
-,-,TRBJ2-7,13,TRBV21-1,CASSKEGRAGEDF,TGTGCCAGCAGCAAAGAGGGGCGGGCGGGAGAGGACTTC
-,once,TRBJ2-1,16,TRBV9,CASSVGGRPEGSEQFF,TGTGCCAGCAGCGTAGGAGGTAGACCCGAAGGATCGGAGCAGTTCTTC
TRBD2,-,TRBJ2-1,17,TRBV7-9,CASSRKGPSGSYNEQFF,TGTGCCAGCAGCCGGAAGGGGCCTAGCGGATCCTACAATGAGCAGTTCTTC
-,-,TRBJ2-3,16,TRBV6-5,CASSYGIEGRTDTQYF,TGTGCCAGCAGTTACGGGATCGAGGGGCGCACAGATACGCAGTATTTT
TRBD1,-,TRBJ1-1,17,TRBV27,CASSQRTGGVSNTEAFF,TGTGCCAGCAGCCAACGGACAGGGGGGGTATCCAACACTGAAGCTTTCTTT
-,-,TRBJ1-1,14,TRBV5-4,CASSSGNSGPEAFF,TGTGCCAGCAGCTCGGGGAACAGCGGTCCTGAAGCTTTCTTT
TRBD2,-,TRBJ2-7,14,TRBV9,CASSAELAGSEQYF,TGTGCCAGCAGCGCAGAACTAGCGGGAAGCGAGCAGTACTTC